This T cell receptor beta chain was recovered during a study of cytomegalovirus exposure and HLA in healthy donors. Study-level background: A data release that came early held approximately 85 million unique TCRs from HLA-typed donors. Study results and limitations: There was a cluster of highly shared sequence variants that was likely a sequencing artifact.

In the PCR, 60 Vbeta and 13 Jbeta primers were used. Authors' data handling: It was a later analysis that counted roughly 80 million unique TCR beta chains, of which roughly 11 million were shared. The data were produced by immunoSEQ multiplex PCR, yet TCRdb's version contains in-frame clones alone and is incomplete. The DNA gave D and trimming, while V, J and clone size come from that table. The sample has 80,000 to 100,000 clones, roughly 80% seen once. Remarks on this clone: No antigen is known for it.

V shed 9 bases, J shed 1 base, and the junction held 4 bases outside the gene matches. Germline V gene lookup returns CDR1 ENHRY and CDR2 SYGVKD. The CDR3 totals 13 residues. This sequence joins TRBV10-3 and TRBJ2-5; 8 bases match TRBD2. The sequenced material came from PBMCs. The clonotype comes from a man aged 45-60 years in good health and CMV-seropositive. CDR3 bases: TGTGCCATAGCGGGGGCTCCCCAAGAGACCCAGTACTTC. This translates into CAIAGAPQETQYF.